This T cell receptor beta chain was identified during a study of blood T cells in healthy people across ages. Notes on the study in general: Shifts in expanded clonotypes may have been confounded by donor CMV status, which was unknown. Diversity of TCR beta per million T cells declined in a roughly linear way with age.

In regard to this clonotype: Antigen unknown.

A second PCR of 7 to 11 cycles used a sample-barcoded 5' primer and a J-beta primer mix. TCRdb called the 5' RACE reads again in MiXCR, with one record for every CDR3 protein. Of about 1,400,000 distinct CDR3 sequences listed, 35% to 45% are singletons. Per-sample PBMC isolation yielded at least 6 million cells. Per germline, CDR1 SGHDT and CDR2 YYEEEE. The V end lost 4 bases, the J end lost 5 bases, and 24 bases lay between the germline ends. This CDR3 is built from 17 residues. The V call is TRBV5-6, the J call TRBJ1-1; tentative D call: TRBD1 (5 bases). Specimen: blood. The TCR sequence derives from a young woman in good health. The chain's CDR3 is CASSPPGLIGVNTEAFF. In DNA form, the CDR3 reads TGTGCCAGCAGCCCCCCCGGGTTGATAGGGGTCAATACTGAAGCTTTCTTT.